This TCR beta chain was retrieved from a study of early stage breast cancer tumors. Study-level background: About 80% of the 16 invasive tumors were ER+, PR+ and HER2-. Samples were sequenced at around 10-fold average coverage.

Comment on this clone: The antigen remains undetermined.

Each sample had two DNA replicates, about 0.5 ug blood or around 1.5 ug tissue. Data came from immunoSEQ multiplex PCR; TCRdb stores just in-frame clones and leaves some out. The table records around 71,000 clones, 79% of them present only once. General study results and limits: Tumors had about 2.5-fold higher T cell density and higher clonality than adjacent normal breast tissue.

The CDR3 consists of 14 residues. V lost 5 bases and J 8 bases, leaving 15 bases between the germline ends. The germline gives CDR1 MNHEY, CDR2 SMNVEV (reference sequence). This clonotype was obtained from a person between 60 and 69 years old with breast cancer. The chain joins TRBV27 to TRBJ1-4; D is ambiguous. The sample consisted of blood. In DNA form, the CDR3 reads TGTGCCAGCAGTACACCGCCAGCCTACGAAAAACTGTTTTTT. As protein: CASSTPPAYEKLFF.